The following is a TCR beta chain sequence with its context. In the original workflow: From reference gene primer amplification, estimates of nucleated cell counts were derived. Data came from immunoSEQ multiplex PCR; TCRdb stores just in-frame clones and leaves some out. V and J calls and clone size are those listed in that table; D and trimming were worked out from the DNA. The data contain about 270,000 clones, about 88% of them singletons. This record belongs to a study of blood T cell repertoires in COVID-19. Study as a whole: COVID-19 samples from acute and convalescent phases originated in the United States, Italy and Spain. From T cells, B-cell-depleted T cells, or PBMCs came the material, which was cDNA or gDNA.

CDR3 size: 13 residues. The V end was cut by 8 bases, the J end by 2 bases, with 12 bases between. The germline V gene has CDR1 SNHLY and CDR2 FYNNEI. Seattle participants joined during active infection and were tracked over time. The clonotype originates from a human donor with COVID-19, enrolled during active disease. The donor label of this sample is uncertain. Sequencing was done on a sample of peripheral blood. The chain employs TRBV2 and TRBJ2-5; D might be TRBD1 (5 bases). DNA for the CDR3: TGTGCCAGCGGACGGACACGACAAGAGACCCAGTACTTC. This gives the protein CASGRTRQETQYF. Drawing the rest from reference TRBV2 and TRBJ2-5, the complete variable domain is EPEVTQTPSHQVTQMGQEVILRCVPISNHLYFYWYRQILGQKVEFLVSFYNNEISEKSEIFDDQFSVERPDGSNFTLKIRSTKLEDSAMYFCASGRTRQETQYFGPGTRLLVL.